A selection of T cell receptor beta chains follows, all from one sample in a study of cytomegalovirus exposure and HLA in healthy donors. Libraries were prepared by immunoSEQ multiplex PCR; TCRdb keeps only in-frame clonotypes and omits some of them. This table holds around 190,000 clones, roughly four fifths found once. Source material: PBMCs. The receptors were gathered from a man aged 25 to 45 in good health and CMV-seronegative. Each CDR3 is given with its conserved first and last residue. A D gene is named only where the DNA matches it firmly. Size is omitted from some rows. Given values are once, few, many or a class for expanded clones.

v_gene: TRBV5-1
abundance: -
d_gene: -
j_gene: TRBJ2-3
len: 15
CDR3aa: CASSLQGRSTDTQYF
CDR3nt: TGCGCCAGCAGCCTGCAGGGCAGAAGCACAGATACGCAGTATTTT

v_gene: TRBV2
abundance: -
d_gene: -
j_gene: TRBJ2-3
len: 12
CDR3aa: CASPPSVDTQYF
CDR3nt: TGTGCCAGCCCCCCGAGTGTGGATACGCAGTATTTT

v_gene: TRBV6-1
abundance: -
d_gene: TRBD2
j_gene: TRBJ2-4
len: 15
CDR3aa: CASSEPTSGPNIQYF
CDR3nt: TGTGCCAGCAGTGAGCCGACTAGCGGCCCAAACATTCAGTACTTC

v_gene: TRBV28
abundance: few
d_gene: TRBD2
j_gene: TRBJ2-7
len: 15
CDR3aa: CASSPGLADSYEQYF
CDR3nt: TGTGCCAGCAGTCCGGGGCTAGCGGACTCCTACGAGCAGTACTTC

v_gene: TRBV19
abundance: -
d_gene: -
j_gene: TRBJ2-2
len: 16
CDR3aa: CASSTGHYSGTGELFF
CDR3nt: TGTGCCAGTAGTACCGGACATTACTCTGGGACCGGGGAGCTGTTTTTT

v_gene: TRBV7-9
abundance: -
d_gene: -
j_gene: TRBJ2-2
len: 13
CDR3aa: CASSLPGTGELFF
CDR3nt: TGTGCCAGCAGCTTACCGGGGACCGGGGAGCTGTTTTTT

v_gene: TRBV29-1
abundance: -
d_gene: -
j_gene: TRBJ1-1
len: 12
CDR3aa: CSADIMNTEAFF
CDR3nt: TGCAGCGCGGACATCATGAACACTGAAGCTTTCTTT

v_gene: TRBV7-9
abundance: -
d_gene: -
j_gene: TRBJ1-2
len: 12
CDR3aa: CASSLARDGYTF
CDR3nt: TGTGCCAGCAGCTTAGCCAGGGATGGCTACACCTTC

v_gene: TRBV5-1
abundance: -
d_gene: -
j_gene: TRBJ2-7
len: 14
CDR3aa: CASSLQGSSYEQYF
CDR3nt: TGCGCCAGCAGTTTGCAGGGGAGCTCCTACGAGCAGTACTTC

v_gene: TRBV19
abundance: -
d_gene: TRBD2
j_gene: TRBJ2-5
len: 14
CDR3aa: CASSTIAGTETQYF
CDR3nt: TGTGCCAGTAGTACTATAGCGGGAACAGAGACCCAGTACTTC

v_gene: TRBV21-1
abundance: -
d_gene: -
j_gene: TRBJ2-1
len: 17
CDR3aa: CASSKNRAGVSYNEQFF
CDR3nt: TGTGCCAGCAGCAAAAACAGGGCGGGAGTCTCCTACAATGAGCAGTTCTTC

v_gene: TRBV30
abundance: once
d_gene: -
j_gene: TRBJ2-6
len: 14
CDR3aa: CALRLISGANVLTF
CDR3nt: TGTGCGTTAAGACTTATCTCTGGGGCCAACGTCCTGACTTTC

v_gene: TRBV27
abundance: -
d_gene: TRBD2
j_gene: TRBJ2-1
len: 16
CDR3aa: CASTPRWAGGHNEQFF
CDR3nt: TGTGCCAGCACCCCTCGGTGGGCGGGAGGCCACAATGAGCAGTTCTTC

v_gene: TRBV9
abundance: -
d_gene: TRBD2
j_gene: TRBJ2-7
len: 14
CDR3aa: CASSPELAFYEQYF
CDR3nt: TGTGCCAGCAGCCCAGAACTAGCGTTCTACGAGCAGTACTTC

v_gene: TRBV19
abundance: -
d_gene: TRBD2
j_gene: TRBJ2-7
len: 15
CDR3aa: CASSTLAGGPYEQYF
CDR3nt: TGTGCCAGTAGTACCCTAGCGGGAGGGCCCTACGAGCAGTACTTC

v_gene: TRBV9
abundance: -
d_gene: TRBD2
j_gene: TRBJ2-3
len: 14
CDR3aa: CASSEGTRYDTQYF
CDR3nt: TGTGCCAGCAGCGAGGGGACTAGGTACGATACGCAGTATTTT

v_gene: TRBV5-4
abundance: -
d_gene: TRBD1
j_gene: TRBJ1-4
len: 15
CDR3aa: CASSLYRGREEKLFF
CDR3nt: TGTGCCAGCAGCTTGTACAGGGGGCGGGAAGAAAAACTGTTTTTT

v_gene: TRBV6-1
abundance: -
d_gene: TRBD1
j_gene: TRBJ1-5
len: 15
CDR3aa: CASVTGDRVNQPQHF
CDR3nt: TGTGCCAGCGTAACCGGGGACAGGGTCAATCAGCCCCAGCATTTT

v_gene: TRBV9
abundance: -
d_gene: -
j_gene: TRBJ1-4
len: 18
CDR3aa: CASSVASLSRGVREKLFF
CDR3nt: TGTGCCAGCAGCGTAGCATCTCTTTCCAGGGGAGTACGGGAAAAACTGTTTTTT

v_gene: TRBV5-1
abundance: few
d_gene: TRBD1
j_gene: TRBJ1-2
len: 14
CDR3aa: CASSQGQGPWGYTF
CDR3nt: TGCGCCAGCAGCCAGGGACAGGGGCCTTGGGGCTACACCTTC

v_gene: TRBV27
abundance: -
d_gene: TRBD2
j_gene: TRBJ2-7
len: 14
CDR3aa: CASSPASGGTGQYF
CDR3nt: TGTGCCAGCAGTCCGGCTAGCGGGGGAACAGGGCAGTACTTC

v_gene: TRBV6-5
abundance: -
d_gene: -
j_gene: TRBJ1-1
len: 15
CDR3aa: CASSPRGGSGTEAFF
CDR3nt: TGTGCCAGCAGTCCTAGGGGGGGGTCGGGCACTGAAGCTTTCTTT

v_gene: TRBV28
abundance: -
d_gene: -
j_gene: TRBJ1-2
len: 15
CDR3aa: CASSLIGSSNYGYTF
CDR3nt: TGTGCCAGCAGTTTAATTGGCAGTTCTAACTATGGCTACACCTTC

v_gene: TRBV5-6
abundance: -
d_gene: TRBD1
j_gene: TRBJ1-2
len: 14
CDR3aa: CASSPGTGNYGYTF
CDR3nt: TGTGCCAGCAGCCCCGGGACAGGGAACTATGGCTACACCTTC

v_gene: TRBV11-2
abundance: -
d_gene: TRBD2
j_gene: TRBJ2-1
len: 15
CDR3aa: CASSLRERFYSEQFF
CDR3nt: TGTGCCAGCAGCTTGCGGGAGCGATTCTACAGTGAGCAGTTCTTC

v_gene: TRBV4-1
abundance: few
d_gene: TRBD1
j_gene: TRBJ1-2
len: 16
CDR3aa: CASSQVVQGGNYGYTF
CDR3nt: TGCGCCAGCAGCCAAGTGGTACAGGGGGGGAACTATGGCTACACCTTC

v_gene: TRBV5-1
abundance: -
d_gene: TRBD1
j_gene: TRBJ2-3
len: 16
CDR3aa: CASSLVSAGGADTQYF
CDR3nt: TGCGCCAGCAGCTTGGTTTCGGCAGGGGGAGCAGATACGCAGTATTTT

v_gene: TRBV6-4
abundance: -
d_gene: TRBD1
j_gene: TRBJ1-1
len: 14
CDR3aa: CASALTGEDTEAFF
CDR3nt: TGTGCCAGCGCCCTCACAGGGGAGGACACTGAAGCTTTCTTT

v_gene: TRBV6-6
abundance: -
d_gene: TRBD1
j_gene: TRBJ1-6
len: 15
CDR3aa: CASRRTGGPNSPLHF
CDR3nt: TGTGCCAGCAGGAGGACAGGGGGCCCTAATTCACCCCTCCACTTT

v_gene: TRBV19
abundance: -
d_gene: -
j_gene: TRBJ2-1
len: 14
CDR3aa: CASSRDGGAREQFF
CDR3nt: TGTGCCAGTAGCCGTGATGGGGGGGCACGCGAGCAGTTCTTC

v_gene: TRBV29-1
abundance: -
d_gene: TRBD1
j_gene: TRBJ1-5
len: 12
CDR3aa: CSVGQGTQPQHF
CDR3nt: TGCAGCGTTGGACAGGGAACTCAGCCCCAGCATTTT

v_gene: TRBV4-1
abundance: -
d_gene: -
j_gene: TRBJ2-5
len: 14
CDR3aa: CASSVRVFRETQYF
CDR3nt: TGCGCCAGCAGCGTCAGGGTTTTCCGGGAGACCCAGTACTTC

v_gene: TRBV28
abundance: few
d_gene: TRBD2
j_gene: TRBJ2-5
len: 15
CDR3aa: CASSRISGSGETQYF
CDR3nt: TGTGCCAGCAGCAGAATTAGCGGGAGCGGAGAGACCCAGTACTTC

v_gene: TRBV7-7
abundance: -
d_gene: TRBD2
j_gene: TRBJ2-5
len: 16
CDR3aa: CASSLVGTSRQETQYF
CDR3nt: TGTGCCAGCAGCTTAGTGGGGACTAGCAGACAAGAGACCCAGTACTTC

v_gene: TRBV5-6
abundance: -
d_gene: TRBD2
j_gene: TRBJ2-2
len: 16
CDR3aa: CASSTGLAWHTGELFF
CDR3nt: TGTGCCAGCAGCACCGGACTAGCGTGGCACACCGGGGAGCTGTTTTTT

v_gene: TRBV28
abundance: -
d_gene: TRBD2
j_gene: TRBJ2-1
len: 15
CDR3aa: CASIAGGDTHNEQFF
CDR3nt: TGTGCCAGCATAGCGGGAGGCGACACTCACAATGAGCAGTTCTTC

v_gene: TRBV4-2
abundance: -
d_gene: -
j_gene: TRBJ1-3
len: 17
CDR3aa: CASSQLHRVDSGNTIYF
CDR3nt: TGTGCCAGCAGCCAATTGCACAGGGTTGACTCTGGAAACACCATATATTTT

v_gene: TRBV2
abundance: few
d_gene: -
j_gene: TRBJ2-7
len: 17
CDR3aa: CATRNGGWDINRNEQYF
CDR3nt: TGTGCCACAAGAAACGGGGGGTGGGACATAAATCGGAACGAGCAGTACTTC

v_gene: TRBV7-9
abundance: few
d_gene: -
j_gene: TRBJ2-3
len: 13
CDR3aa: CASSPVTGDTQYF
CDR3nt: TGTGCCAGCAGCCCGGTGACAGGAGATACGCAGTATTTT

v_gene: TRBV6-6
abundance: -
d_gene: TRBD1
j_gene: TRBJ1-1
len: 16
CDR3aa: CASSSRPGQGLSEAFF
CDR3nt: TGTGCCAGCAGTTCGCGTCCGGGACAGGGACTCTCTGAAGCTTTCTTT

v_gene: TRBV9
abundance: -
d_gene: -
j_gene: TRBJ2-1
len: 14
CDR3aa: CASSVGDYEAEQFF
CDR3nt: TGTGCCAGCAGCGTAGGAGACTACGAGGCTGAGCAGTTCTTC

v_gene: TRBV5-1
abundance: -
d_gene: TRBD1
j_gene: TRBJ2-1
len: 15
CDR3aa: CASSQDRGLNNEQFF
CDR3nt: TGCGCCAGCAGCCAGGACAGGGGGTTAAACAATGAGCAGTTCTTC

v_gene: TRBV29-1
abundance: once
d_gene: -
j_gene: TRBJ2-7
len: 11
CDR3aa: CSVRDFYEQYF
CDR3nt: TGCAGCGTTCGGGACTTCTACGAGCAGTACTTC

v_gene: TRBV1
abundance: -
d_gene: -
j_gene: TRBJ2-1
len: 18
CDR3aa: CTSSQDGTGGKTYNEQFF
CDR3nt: TGCACCAGCAGCCAAGATGGTACAGGGGGAAAGACGTACAATGAGCAGTTCTTC

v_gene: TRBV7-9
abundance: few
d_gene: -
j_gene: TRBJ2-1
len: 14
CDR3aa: CASSSQGRSNEQFF
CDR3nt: TGTGCCAGCAGCTCCCAGGGCAGGTCCAATGAGCAGTTCTTC

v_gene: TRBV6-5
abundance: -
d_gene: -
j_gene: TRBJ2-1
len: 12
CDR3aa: CASSRTGSEQFF
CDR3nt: TGTGCCAGCAGTAGAACAGGGAGTGAGCAGTTCTTC

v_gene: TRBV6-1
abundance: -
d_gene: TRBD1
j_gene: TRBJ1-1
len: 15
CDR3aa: CASSAPDRGSTEAFF
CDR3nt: TGTGCCAGCAGTGCACCGGACAGGGGATCCACTGAAGCTTTCTTC

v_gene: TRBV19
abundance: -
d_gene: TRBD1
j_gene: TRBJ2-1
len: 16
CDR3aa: CASSIEDRAPYNEQFF
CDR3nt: TGTGCCAGTAGTATAGAAGACAGGGCTCCCTACAATGAGCAGTTCTTC

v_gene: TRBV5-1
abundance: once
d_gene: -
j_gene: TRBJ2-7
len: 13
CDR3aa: CASSLVDSYEQYF
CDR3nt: TGCGCCAGCAGCTTGGTTGACTCCTACGAGCAGTACTTC

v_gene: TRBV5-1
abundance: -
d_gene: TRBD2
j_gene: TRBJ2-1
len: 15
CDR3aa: CASSREGRNYNEQFF
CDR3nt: TGCGCCAGCAGCAGGGAGGGTAGAAATTACAATGAGCAGTTCTTC

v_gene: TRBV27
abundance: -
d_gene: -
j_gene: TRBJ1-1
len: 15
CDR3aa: CASSPETGVNTEAFF
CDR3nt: TGTGCCAGCAGTCCTGAGACAGGAGTGAACACTGAAGCTTTCTTT

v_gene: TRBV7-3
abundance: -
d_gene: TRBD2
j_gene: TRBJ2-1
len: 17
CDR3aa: CASSSGLAGAPYNEQFF
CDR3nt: TGTGCCAGCAGCTCGGGACTAGCGGGAGCCCCCTACAATGAGCAGTTCTTC

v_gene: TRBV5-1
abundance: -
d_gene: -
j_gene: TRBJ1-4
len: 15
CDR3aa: CASSPFRGYNEKLFF
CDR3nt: TGCGCCAGCAGCCCCTTCCGGGGGTATAATGAAAAACTGTTTTTT

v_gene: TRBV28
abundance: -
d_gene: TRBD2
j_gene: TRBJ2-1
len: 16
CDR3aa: CASSPGLADVYNEQFF
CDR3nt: TGTGCCAGCAGTCCCGGGCTAGCGGACGTCTACAATGAGCAGTTCTTC

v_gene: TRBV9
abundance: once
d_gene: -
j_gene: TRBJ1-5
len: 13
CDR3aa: CASSFQSNQPQHF
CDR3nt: TGCGCCAGCAGCTTCCAGTCTAATCAGCCCCAGCATTTT

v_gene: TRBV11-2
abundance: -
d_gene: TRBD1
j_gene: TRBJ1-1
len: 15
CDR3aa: CASSSSDGQATEAFF
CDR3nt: TGTGCCAGCAGCTCCTCCGATGGACAGGCCACAGAAGCTTTCTTT

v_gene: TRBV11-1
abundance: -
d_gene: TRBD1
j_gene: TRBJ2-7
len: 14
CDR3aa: CASSVGQGPYEQYF
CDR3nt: TGTGCCAGCAGCGTGGGACAGGGACCCTACGAGCAGTACTTC

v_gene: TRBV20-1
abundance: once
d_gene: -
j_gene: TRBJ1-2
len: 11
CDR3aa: CSLDPVGGYTF
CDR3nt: TGCAGCCTAGACCCGGTCGGCGGCTACACCTTC

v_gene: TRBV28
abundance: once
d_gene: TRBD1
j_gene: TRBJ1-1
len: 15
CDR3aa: CASSPRTGLATEAFF
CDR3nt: TGTGCCAGCAGTCCCAGGACAGGGTTGGCGACTGAAGCTTTCTTT